The clone carrying this TCR beta chain was found a few times. Its antigen is currently unknown. This entry comes from a study of T-cell reconstitution after alpha-beta-depleted transplantation in children. General study findings and limits: Once a year had passed after transplant, T-cell counts and diversity came mostly from newly produced T cells.

Preparation of the TCRbeta library was carried out with unique molecular identifiers. One entry per CDR3 protein, called by TCRdb with MiXCR from the PCR reads. The data contain under 750,000 distinct CDR3 sequences, around 23% of them singletons. The CDR3 extends over 15 amino acids. With 7 bases clipped from V and 6 bases from J, the junction kept 7 bases outside the gene matches. This receptor was obtained from a boy less than two years old who had a stem cell transplant for acute myeloid leukemia, so the T cells may come from the graft donor. Specimen: PBMCs, mostly from graft donor cells, collected 360 days after TCRalphabeta/CD19-depleted stem cell transplant. The chain joins TRBV12-3 or TRBV12-4 to TRBJ2-1, with 12 bases lining up with TRBD2. The CDR3 region has the DNA TGTGCCAGCACCCTCCTAGCGGGGGGGGGCAATGAGCAGTTCTTC. It yields the protein CASTLLAGGGNEQFF.